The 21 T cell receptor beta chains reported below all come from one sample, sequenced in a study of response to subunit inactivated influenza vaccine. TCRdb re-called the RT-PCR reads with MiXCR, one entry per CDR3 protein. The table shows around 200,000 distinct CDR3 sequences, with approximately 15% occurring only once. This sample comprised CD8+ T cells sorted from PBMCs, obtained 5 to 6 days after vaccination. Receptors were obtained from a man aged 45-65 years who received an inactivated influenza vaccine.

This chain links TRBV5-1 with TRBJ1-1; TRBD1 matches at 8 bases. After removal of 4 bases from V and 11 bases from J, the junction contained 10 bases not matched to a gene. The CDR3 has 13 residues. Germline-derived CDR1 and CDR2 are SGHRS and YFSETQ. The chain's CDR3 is CASSPGQGSEAFF. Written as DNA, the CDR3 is TGCGCCAGCAGCCCAGGACAGGGCTCGGAGGCTTTCTTT.

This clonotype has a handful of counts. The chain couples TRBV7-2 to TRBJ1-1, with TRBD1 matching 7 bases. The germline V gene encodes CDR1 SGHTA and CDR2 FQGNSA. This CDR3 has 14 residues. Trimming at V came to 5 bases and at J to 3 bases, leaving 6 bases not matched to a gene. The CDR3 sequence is CASSLTGLYTEAFF. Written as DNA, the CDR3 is TGTGCCAGCAGCCTGACAGGGCTATACACTGAAGCTTTCTTT.

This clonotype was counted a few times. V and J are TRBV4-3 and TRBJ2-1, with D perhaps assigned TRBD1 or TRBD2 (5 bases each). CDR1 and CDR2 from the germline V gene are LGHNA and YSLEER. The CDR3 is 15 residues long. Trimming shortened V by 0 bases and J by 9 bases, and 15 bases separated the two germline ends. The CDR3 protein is CASSQDPQGPREQFF. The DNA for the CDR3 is TGCGCCAGCAGCCAAGACCCGCAGGGACCTCGTGAGCAGTTCTTC.

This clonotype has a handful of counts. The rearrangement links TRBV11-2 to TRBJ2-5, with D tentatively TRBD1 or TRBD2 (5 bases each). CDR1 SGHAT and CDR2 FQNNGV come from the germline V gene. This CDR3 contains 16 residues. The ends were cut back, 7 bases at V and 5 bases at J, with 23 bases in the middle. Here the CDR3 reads CASKTYTLGPSETQYF. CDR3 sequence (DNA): TGTGCCAGCAAAACGTACACTCTGGGACCGTCGGAGACCCAGTACTTC.

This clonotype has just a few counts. The CDR3 DNA is TGTGCCAGCAGCTTAGAGACAGGGGGCTCCTACGAGCAGTACTTC. Encoded protein: CASSLETGGSYEQYF. This chain uses TRBV11-2 with TRBJ2-7, with 9 bases aligning to TRBD1. Germline trimming cut 0 bases from V and 0 bases from J; bases unmatched to any gene: 0. CDR3 length equals 15 residues. Per the germline V gene, CDR1 is SGHAT and CDR2 is FQNNGV. Looking up the rest from reference TRBV11-2 and TRBJ2-7 gives the full variable domain: EAGVAQSPRYKIIEKRQSVAFWCNPISGHATLYWYQQILGQGPKLLIQFQNNGVVDDSQLPKDRFSAERLKGVDSTLKIQPAKLEDSAVYLCASSLETGGSYEQYFGPGTRLTVT.

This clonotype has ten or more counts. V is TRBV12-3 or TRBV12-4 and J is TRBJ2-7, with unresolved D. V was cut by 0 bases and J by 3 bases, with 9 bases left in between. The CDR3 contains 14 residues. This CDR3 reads CASSLAGQIYEQYF. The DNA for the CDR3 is TGTGCCAGCAGTTTAGCCGGTCAAATCTACGAGCAGTACTTC.

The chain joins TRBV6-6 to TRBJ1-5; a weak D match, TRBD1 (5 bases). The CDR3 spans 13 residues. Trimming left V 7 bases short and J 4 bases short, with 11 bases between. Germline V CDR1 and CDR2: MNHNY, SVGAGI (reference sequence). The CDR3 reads CASNRGWNQPQHF. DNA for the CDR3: TGTGCCAGCAACCGGGGGTGGAATCAGCCCCAGCATTTT.

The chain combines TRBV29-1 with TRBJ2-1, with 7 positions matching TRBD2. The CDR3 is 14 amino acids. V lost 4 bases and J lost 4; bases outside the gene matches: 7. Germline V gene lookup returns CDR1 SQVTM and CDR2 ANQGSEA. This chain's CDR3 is CSVAGGSRYNEQFF. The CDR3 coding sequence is TGCAGCGTTGCGGGAGGAAGTAGGTACAATGAGCAGTTCTTC.

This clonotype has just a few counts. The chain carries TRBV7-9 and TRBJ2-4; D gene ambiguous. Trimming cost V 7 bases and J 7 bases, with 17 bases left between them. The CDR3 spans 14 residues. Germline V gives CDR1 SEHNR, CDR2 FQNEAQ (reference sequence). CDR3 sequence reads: CASTADRHMNIQYF. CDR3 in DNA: TGTGCCAGCACCGCAGACCGTCACATGAACATTCAGTACTTC.

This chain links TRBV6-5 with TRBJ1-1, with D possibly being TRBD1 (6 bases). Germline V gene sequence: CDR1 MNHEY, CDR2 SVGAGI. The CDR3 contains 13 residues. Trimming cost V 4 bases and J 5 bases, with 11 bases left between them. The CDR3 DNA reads TGTGCCAGCAGTTCTACAGGGTTGACTGAAGCTTTCTTT. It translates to CASSSTGLTEAFF.

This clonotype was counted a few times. This chain's CDR3 is CASSAGVAGNNQPQHF. As DNA, the CDR3 is TGTGCCAGCAGCGCCGGGGTTGCAGGCAATAATCAGCCCCAGCATTTT. V usage is TRBV28 and J usage is TRBJ1-5; no clear D gene. The CDR3 runs to 16 residues. V dropped 6 bases and J dropped 4 bases, with 19 bases sitting between them. Germline-derived CDR1 and CDR2 are MDHEN and SYDVKM.

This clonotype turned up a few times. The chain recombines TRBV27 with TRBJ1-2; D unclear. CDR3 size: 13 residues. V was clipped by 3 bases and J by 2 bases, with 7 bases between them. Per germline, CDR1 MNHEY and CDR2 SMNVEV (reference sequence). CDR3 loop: CASSFQWNYGYTF. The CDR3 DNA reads TGTGCCAGCAGTTTCCAGTGGAACTATGGCTACACCTTC.

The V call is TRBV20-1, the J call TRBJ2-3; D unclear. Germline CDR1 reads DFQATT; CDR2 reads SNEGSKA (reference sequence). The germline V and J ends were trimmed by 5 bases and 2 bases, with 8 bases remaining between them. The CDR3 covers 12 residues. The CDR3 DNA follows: TGCAGTGCTCCGGAGATCACAGATACGCAGTATTTT. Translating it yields CSAPEITDTQYF.

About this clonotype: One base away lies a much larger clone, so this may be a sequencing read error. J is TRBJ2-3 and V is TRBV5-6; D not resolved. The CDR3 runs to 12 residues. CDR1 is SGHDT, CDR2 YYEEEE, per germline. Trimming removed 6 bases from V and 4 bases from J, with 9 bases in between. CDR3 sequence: CASILRADTQYF. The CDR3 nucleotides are TGTGCCAGCATCTTAAGGGCAGATACGCAGTATTTT.

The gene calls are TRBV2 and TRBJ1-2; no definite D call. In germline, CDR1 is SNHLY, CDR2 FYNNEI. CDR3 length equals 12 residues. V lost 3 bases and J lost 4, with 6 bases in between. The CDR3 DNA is TGTGCCAGCAGTGATCAGCCCTATGGCTACACCTTC. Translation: CASSDQPYGYTF.

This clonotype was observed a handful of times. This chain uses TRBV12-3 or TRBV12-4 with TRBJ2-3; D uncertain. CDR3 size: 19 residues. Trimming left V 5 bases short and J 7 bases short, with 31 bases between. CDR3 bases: TGTGCCAGCAGTGTCCCGTTGAGTCCCTCCGGAGTGCCCCCGTATACGCAGTATTTT. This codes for CASSVPLSPSGVPPYTQYF.

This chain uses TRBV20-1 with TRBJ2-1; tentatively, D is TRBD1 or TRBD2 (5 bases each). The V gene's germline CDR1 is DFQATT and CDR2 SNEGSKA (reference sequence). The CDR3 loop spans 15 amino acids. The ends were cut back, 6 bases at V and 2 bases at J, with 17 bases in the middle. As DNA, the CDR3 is TGCAGTGCCAAGCGTGACGGGGCGACCTACAATGAGCAGTTCTTC. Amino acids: CSAKRDGATYNEQFF.

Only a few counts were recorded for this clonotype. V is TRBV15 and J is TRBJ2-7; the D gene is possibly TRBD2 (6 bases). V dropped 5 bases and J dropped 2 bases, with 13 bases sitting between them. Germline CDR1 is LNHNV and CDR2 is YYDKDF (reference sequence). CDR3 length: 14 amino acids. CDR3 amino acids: CATSVRGYPYEQYF. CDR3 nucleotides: TGTGCCACCAGCGTGCGGGGTTACCCCTACGAGCAGTACTTC.

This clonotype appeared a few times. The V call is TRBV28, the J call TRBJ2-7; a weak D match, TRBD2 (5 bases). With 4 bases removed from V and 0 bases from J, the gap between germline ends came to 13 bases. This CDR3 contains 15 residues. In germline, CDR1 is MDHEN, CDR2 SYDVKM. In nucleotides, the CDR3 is TGTGCCAGCAGTTCCGGGAAGGGCTCCTCCTACGAGCAGTACTTC. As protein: CASSSGKGSSYEQYF.

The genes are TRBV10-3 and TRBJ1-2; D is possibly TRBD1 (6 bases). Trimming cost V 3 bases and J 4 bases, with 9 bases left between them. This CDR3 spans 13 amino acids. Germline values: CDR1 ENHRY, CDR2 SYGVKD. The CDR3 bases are TGTGCCATCAGTGAAGGGGGGCCCTATGGCTACACCTTC. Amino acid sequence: CAISEGGPYGYTF.

The CDR3 protein is CASSQDPTTDSLQETQYF. CDR3 nucleotide sequence: TGTGCCAGCAGCCAAGACCCAACCACGGACAGTTTACAAGAGACCCAGTACTTC. This chain joins TRBV3-1 and TRBJ2-5, with D perhaps TRBD1 (6 bases). There are 18 residues in the CDR3. V was shortened by 0 bases and J by 2 bases, with 19 bases between the two germline ends. Germline V CDR1 and CDR2: LGHDT, YNNKEL (reference sequence).